The clone carrying this T cell receptor beta chain was picked up many times. Its antigen is unidentified. CDR3 length: 17 amino acids. In germline, CDR1 is SGDLS, CDR2 YYNGEE. J gave up 0 bases and V 3 bases, and 9 bases lay outside the gene matches. The entry originates in a study of T cells in Graves' hyperthyroidism and ophthalmopathy. Study context: Blood from the periphery was taken at initial diagnosis, before any treatment.

Study outcomes and limitations: The model anticipated ophthalmopathy a median around six months pre-onset.

Pregnant or lactating patients were excluded, as were those with uncontrolled infection or other autoimmune disease. The CDR3 regions of TCR beta were amplified from RNA transcripts. When the TCR CDR3 underwent first-round RT-PCR, the HTBI primer set was used. TCRdb analysed the multiplex PCR reads with MiXCR anew, one entry per CDR3 protein. The sample holds some 300,000 distinct CDR3 sequences; roughly a fifth are singletons and the top ten take less than 40%. The TCR originated in a man aged 50 or older with Graves' ophthalmopathy. The gene calls are TRBV9 and TRBJ2-1; TRBD2 aligns across 7 bases. The sample taken for sequencing was blood. The CDR3 loop reads CASSAKGLPSSYNEQFF. CDR3 nucleotides: TGTGCCAGCAGCGCCAAGGGACTACCAAGCTCCTACAATGAGCAGTTCTTC.